This TCR beta chain was recovered during a study of T-cell reconstitution after alpha-beta-depleted transplantation in children. The CDR3 spans 15 residues. TCRbeta library construction was performed incorporating unique molecular identifiers. TCRdb re-analysed the PCR reads in MiXCR, keeping a single row per CDR3 protein. The table shows a few hundred thousand distinct CDR3 sequences, with 13% occurring only once. In the case of this clonotype: This clone may be a read error of a much larger clone one base away.

The sequenced sample was PBMCs, obtained from the stem cell graft. The rearrangement joins TRBV12-3 or TRBV12-4 to TRBJ2-3, with D tentatively TRBD2 (5 bases). The source of this sequence is a human donor who donated a stem cell graft to a child with Fanconi anemia. CDR3 sequence (DNA): TGTGCCAGCAGTCCCGAGCGGAGTAGCACAAATACGCAGTATTTT. Translating gives CASSPERSSTNTQYF.